Given below is one TCR beta chain in context. Its antigen is unknown. No qualities accompany the bases; no much larger clone lies one base away. This record comes from a study of shared clonotypes between healthy human individuals (dated by TCRdb to the early 2020s). With respect to the entire study: The cohort comprised two women and a few men aged 18 to 49 years. For each donor, CD4 naive and CD4 memory were each run on three plates, CD8 naive on two plates, and CD8 memory on one plate. To estimate repertoire size and how much clonotype sharing occurs between individuals, the study deeply sequenced the blood TCR repertoires of five healthy adults. Different laboratories and diverse techniques were used to prepare libraries and sequence TCR repertoires, to increase sequencing depth and limit assay-specific biases. Per donor, leukapheresis produced somewhere between about 0.9 and 10 billion PBMCs. The paper's findings and limits, for the study overall: Rarefaction of sorted-subset datasets indicated incomplete sequencing despite the large sequencing depth. Because the study included a small number of donors, the genetic and exposure-history diversity represented was limited. Pairwise subsampling indicated that sequencing depth was expected to affect the degree of clonotype sharing among donors. Naive subsets generally had larger estimated clonotype richness than memory subsets did. Sharing across a few donors was observed for 5% to 6.5% of naive CD4, 3% to 4% of naive CD8, about 2.5% of memory CD4, and roughly 0.4% of memory CD8 clonotypes. Only blood was sampled, and tissue TCR repertoires likely differ from those in blood. Clonotypes shared by all four sorted-subset donors showed higher generation probabilities than non-shared clonotypes.

The germline V gene (reference sequence) yields WNHNN for CDR1 and SYGVQD for CDR2. Germline trimming amounts to 3 bases on V and 0 bases on J, with 8 as the count of junction bases outside the gene matches. From the cysteine through the phenylalanine, the CDR3 covers 17 amino acids. CDR3 DNA is the only sequence kept; it has 51 bases, read in frame from the first base. CD8 naive samples were obtained by positive selection for CCR7 among CD45RO-negative cells, yielding a CD45RA+CCR7+ population from which TemRA cells were excluded. Donors were healthy HIV-negative adults with no recently reported acute infections or vaccinations. All donors were Caucasian adults living in Nashville, Tennessee, USA. After blood collection by leukapheresis, PBMCs were isolated using Ficoll-Histopaque density gradient centrifugation and then cryopreserved in the vapor phase of liquid nitrogen. Analytical flow cytometry was used to check the purity and quantity of every magnetically sorted T cell population. From each sorted fraction, genomic DNA was isolated and quantified by UV absorbance on a Nanodrop 2000c.

Using the deep immunoSEQ assay, TCR CDR3 regions were amplified from genomic DNA by multiplex PCR. Extracted genomic DNA from each cell subset was distributed evenly across all wells of several immunoSEQ 96-well plates, and each plate was treated as a replicate. For sorted subsets, about 200 ng genomic DNA, equal to about 30,000 T cell genomes, was loaded into each replicate PCR. Purified libraries were quantified with a Qubit 3.0 fluorometer, sized on a Bioanalyzer 2100, and re-quantified with the KAPA Library Quantification kit. A separate single-read 150-cycle Illumina NextSeq 550 flow cell was used to sequence each immunoSEQ 96-well plate. Per the source publication's procedure: Because the immunoSEQ output included only junctional sequences and no quality scores, the filtering could not be the same as the filtering used for full-length reads. Sequences were annotated with PyIR, a Python wrapper for IgBLAST v1.9, using IMGT germline references to assign V/J genes and CDR3. Any read was removed if the V/J assignment was weak (E-value above 1e-6), the CDR3 was missing, or the read contained stop codons, out-of-frame junctions, or ambiguous translated residues. V3J clonotypes were defined by identical inferred V gene, J gene, and CDR3 amino acid sequence. Percentage overlap between repertoires was computed as shared unique clonotypes divided by the size of the smaller repertoire. Three approaches were used to assess repertoire richness: RTK rarefaction, the Chao1 estimator, and Recon v2.1 estimates of unobserved clonotypes. Generation probabilities were computed with OLGA for all TCRbeta clonotypes obtained by the gDNA method from several donors. TCRdb stores this immuneACCESS table with in-frame sequences only. Part of the clones is absent; in the studies checked, under half of the shortfall reflects unresolved V genes, and no reason is known for the rest. The V and J calls and the clone size are those of that table, but D and trimming were determined from the DNA. The sample table records about 590,000 clones; around 95% of these occur just once. Jointly, the top ten make up 0.11% of the sample.

The clonotype originates from a woman aged 30 to 39 in good health. The source material was naive CD8+ T cells sorted from blood. This specimen's cell subset or site label, per the study, means: CD45RA+CCR7+. The chain was built from TRBV10-1 and TRBJ1-3, and 7 bases in between align with TRBD1. The nucleotide sequence is TGCGCCAGCAGTGAAGACAGGGAAGGTCTCTCTGGAAACACCATATATTTT. Its amino acids are CASSEDREGLSGNTIYF.